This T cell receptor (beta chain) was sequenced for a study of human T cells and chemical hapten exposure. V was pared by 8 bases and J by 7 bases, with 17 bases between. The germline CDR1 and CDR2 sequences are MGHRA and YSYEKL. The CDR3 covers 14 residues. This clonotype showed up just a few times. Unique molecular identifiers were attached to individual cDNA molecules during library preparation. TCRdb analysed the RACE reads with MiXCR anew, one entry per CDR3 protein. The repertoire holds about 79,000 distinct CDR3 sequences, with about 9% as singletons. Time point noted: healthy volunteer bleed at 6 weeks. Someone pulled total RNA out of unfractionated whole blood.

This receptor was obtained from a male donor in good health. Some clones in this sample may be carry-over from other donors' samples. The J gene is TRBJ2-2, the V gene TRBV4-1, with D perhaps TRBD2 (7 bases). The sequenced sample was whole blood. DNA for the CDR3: TGCGCCAGCGCAGGGGAGGGTCTCGGCGGGGAGCTGTTTTTT. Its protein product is CASAGEGLGGELFF.